These 9 T cell receptor beta chains originate from one sample sequenced in a study of blood T cell repertoires in COVID-19. Using immunoSEQ multiplex PCR, the repertoire was profiled, and TCRdb retains in-frame clones only, with some absent. The sample lists 200,000 to 250,000 clones; 75% to 85% were seen once. Input material: peripheral blood. The receptors shown here come from a woman older than 75 with COVID-19, enrolled during active disease.

This clone was counted a few times. The chain recombines TRBV11-2 with TRBJ1-1; no reliable D call. Trimming shortened V by 1 base and J by 1 base, and 7 bases separated the two germline ends. This CDR3 comprises 14 residues. CDR1 is SGHAT and CDR2 is FQNNGV in the germline V gene. The CDR3 DNA follows: TGTGCCAGCAGCTTAGGAGTAGCGAACACTGAAGCTTTCTTT. Protein sequence: CASSLGVANTEAFF.

The CDR3 region has the DNA TGTGCCAGCAGTTACCTCCTGGGACGCGGGGACACTGAAGCTTTCTTT. Its protein product is CASSYLLGRGDTEAFF. The V and J genes are TRBV6-2 or TRBV6-3 and TRBJ1-1; D is perhaps TRBD1 (5 bases). Germline loops: CDR1 MNHEY, CDR2 SVGEGT. This CDR3 comprises 16 residues. Trimming stripped 2 bases from V and 3 bases from J, with 16 bases between.

In its sample, this clone was seen a few times. This sequence joins TRBV3-1 (or the pseudogene TRBV3-2) and TRBJ1-1; no reliable D call. V was shortened by 4 bases and J by 4 bases, with 13 bases between the two germline ends. CDR3 length: 14 amino acids. Germline CDR1 is LGHDT and CDR2 is YNNKEL (reference sequence). CDR3 sequence reads: CASSPTRLLTEAFF. The CDR3 nucleotides are TGTGCCAGCAGCCCGACCCGACTACTCACTGAAGCTTTCTTT.

The gene calls are TRBV12-5 and TRBJ2-5, with 12 bases lining up with TRBD2. The germline CDR1 and CDR2 sequences are LGHNT and FRNRAP. After removal of 6 bases from V and 5 bases from J, the junction contained 7 bases not matched to a gene. There are 15 residues in the CDR3. The CDR3 loop is CASGPSGGARETQYF. The CDR3, as DNA: TGTGCTAGTGGGCCTAGCGGGGGGGCCCGCGAGACCCAGTACTTC.

V is TRBV4-1 and J is TRBJ2-5; D not certain. Between the trimmed V and J ends, which lost 1 base and 0 bases, there was a span of 9 bases. Germline loops: CDR1 MGHRA, CDR2 YSYEKL. The CDR3 runs to 15 residues. The CDR3 loop reads CASSQANGYQETQYF. In DNA, the CDR3 is TGCGCCAGCAGCCAAGCCAACGGGTACCAAGAGACCCAGTACTTC.

This clone was observed a single time. The chain employs TRBV18 and TRBJ1-2; D not certain. Looked up from germline, CDR1 is KGHSH and CDR2 is LQKENI. The CDR3 length is 15 residues. V shed 3 bases and J shed 3 bases, with 14 bases lying between them. This CDR3 reads CASSPELSAYYGYTF. For the CDR3, the DNA is TGTGCCAGCTCACCCGAGCTCTCCGCCTACTATGGCTACACCTTC.

On this clone itself: This CDR3 is also generated by other DNA sequences in the sample. The chain carries TRBV2 and TRBJ1-5, with a possible D match to TRBD1 (6 bases). The CDR3 totals 14 residues. V was shortened by 4 bases and J by 2 bases, with 9 bases between the two germline ends. In germline, CDR1 is SNHLY, CDR2 FYNNEI. The CDR3 sequence is CASSGGGGNQPQHF. The CDR3 DNA is TGTGCCAGCAGTGGTGGGGGCGGCAATCAGCCCCAGCATTTT.

This chain joins TRBV5-1 and TRBJ2-3, with TRBD2 matching 8 bases. CDR3 size: 16 residues. Germline V lookup: CDR1 SGHRS, CDR2 YFSETQ. J lost 4 bases, V lost 0 bases, and 7 bases had no gene match. The CDR3 region is CASSLAPGGASDTQYF. Here the CDR3 DNA reads TGCGCCAGCAGCTTGGCCCCGGGGGGGGCCTCAGATACGCAGTATTTT.

The genes are TRBV18 and TRBJ2-7; 7 bases agree with TRBD1. CDR1 is KGHSH, CDR2 LQKENI, per germline. With 4 bases clipped from V and 4 bases from J, the junction kept 1 base outside the gene matches. The CDR3 has 12 residues. Written as DNA, the CDR3 is TGTGCCAGCTCACTGGGACAGTACGAGCAGTACTTC. This translates into CASSLGQYEQYF.